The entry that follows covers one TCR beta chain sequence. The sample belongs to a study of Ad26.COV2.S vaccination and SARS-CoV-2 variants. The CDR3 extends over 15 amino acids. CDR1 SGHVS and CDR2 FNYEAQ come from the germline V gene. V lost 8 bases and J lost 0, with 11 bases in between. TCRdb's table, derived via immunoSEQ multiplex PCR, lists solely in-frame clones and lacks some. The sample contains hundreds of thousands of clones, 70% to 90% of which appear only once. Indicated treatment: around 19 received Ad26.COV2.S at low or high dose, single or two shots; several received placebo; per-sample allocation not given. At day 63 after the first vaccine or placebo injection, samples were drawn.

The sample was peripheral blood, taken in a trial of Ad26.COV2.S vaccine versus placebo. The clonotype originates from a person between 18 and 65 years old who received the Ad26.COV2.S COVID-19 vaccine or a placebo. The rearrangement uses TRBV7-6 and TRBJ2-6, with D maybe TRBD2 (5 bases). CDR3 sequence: CASGPRGSGANVLTF. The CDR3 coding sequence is TGTGCCAGCGGCCCTCGGGGCTCTGGGGCCAACGTCCTGACTTTC.